This T cell receptor (beta chain) originates from a study of human thymus T cells. Study results and caveats: Gene usage (both V and J) appeared biased in thymic and blood repertoires.

Some clones are missing from TCRdb's copy, which holds only in-frame ones; the method was immunoSEQ multiplex PCR. The profile covers roughly 130,000 clones, with around 94% appearing a single time and around 0.022% taken by the ten largest. Thymus tissue for the work was resected from patients undergoing corrective heart surgery. Details on this clone: The antigen is undetermined.

Specimen: thymus tissue. This TCR was recovered from a boy under two years old with a congenital heart defect but otherwise immunologically healthy.

The CDR3 nucleotides read TGCGCCAGCAGTAGGGACGCCGAGAGTTCCCTGAACACTGAAGCTTTCTTT. Translation gives CASSRDAESSLNTEAFF. V gene TRBV10-1 combines with J gene TRBJ1-1; D is possibly TRBD1 (5 bases). The V and J ends lost 5 bases and 0 bases respectively, with 19 bases between them. Germline V gene data show CDR1 as WNHNN and CDR2 as SYGVQD (reference sequence). The CDR3 length is 17 residues.